A selection of T cell receptor beta chains follows, all from one sample in a study of OX40 agonist ivuxolimab in advanced cancers. Using immunoSEQ multiplex PCR, the repertoire was profiled, and TCRdb retains in-frame clones only, with some absent. The data show some 46,000 clones, around 89% seen once. This specimen was CD4+ or CD8+ T cells sorted from blood, taken in a trial of the OX40 agonist ivuxolimab. The source of these receptors is an adult with an advanced solid tumor such as melanoma, head and neck, liver or kidney cancer. Each CDR3 is given with its conserved first and last residue. D genes are given only for firm matches. Some rows have no size entry. The others give once, few or many, or a class for an expanded clone.

clone size,J gene,V gene,D gene,CDR3 protein,CDR3 DNA
-,TRBJ2-3,TRBV29-1,TRBD2,CSVEDPGTSGGGDTQYF,TGCAGCGTTGAAGATCCCGGGACTAGCGGGGGTGGGGATACGCAGTATTTT
-,TRBJ1-1,TRBV7-2,-,CASSFRDEAFF,TGTGCCAGCAGCTTTCGGGATGAAGCTTTCTTT
-,TRBJ2-3,TRBV14,-,CASSRGEPDTQYF,TGTGCCAGCAGCCGCGGGGAGCCAGATACGCAGTATTTT
-,TRBJ2-7,TRBV5-1,-,CASSPGTPYEQYF,TGCGCCAGCAGCCCCGGAACCCCCTACGAGCAGTACTTC
once,TRBJ2-7,TRBV19,TRBD2,CASSTGGSGGGYEQYF,TGTGCCAGTAGCACCGGTGGGTCGGGGGGAGGCTACGAGCAGTACTTC
-,TRBJ2-7,TRBV7-9,TRBD1,CASSPRDSSFLYEQYF,TGTGCCAGCAGCCCACGGGACAGCTCCTTCTTATACGAGCAGTACTTC
-,TRBJ1-4,TRBV9,TRBD1,CASSAPGTGGEEKLFF,TGTGCCAGCAGCGCCCCCGGGACAGGGGGCGAAGAAAAACTGTTTTTT
-,TRBJ2-1,TRBV5-1,TRBD2,CASSFEAGGPLLGEQFF,TGCGCCAGCAGCTTTGAAGCGGGAGGGCCTCTTCTCGGTGAGCAGTTCTTC
-,TRBJ1-4,TRBV9,-,CASSVGGSSNEKLFF,TGTGCCAGCAGCGTAGGAGGGTCCTCTAATGAAAAACTGTTTTTT
-,TRBJ1-1,TRBV30,-,CAWRRGWNTEAFF,TGTGCCTGGAGAAGGGGATGGAACACTGAAGCTTTCTTT
-,TRBJ2-3,TRBV19,-,CASSSGTGDTQYF,TGTGCCAGTAGTAGCGGGACTGGGGATACGCAGTATTTT
-,TRBJ1-1,TRBV2,TRBD1,CASSVGQMNTEAFF,TGTGCCAGCAGTGTGGGACAGATGAACACTGAAGCTTTCTTT
-,TRBJ2-1,TRBV10-3,TRBD2,CAIGTSSGYNEQFF,TGTGCCATAGGCACGAGTAGCGGGTACAATGAGCAGTTCTTC
-,TRBJ1-1,TRBV6-5,TRBD1,CASSVSATGGTEAFF,TGTGCCAGCAGTGTTAGCGCGACAGGGGGCACTGAAGCTTTCTTT
-,TRBJ2-7,TRBV9,TRBD2,CASSPSGTTYEQYF,TGTGCCAGCAGCCCAAGCGGGACTACCTACGAGCAGTACTTC
-,TRBJ2-1,TRBV12-5,TRBD2,CASGFSASGSVEQFF,TGTGCTAGTGGTTTTTCGGCTAGCGGGAGTGTTGAGCAGTTCTTC
-,TRBJ2-3,TRBV27,-,CASSLRGPASTDTQYF,TGTGCCAGCAGTTTGCGGGGTCCCGCTAGCACAGATACGCAGTATTTT
-,TRBJ1-2,TRBV6-5,-,CASRQGRGNYGYTF,TGTGCCAGCAGACAGGGACGGGGCAACTATGGCTACACCTTC
-,TRBJ1-2,TRBV5-4,-,CASSLGLTYKNYGYTF,TGTGCCAGCAGCTTGGGGTTGACTTATAAAAACTATGGCTACACCTTC
once,TRBJ1-1,TRBV2,TRBD1,CASRDRGLVTEAFF,TGTGCCAGCAGAGACAGGGGGCTGGTCACTGAAGCTTTCTTT
-,TRBJ2-1,TRBV14,TRBD1,CASSQSHLGQGVRNEQFF,TGTGCCAGCAGCCAATCCCACCTGGGACAGGGTGTAAGGAATGAGCAGTTCTTC
-,TRBJ2-1,TRBV27,-,CASSLRARGDEQFF,TGTGCCAGCAGTTTAAGGGCTAGAGGTGATGAGCAGTTCTTC
-,TRBJ1-1,TRBV11-3,-,CASSLDLAGDTEAFF,TGTGCCAGCAGCTTAGATCTGGCAGGGGACACTGAAGCTTTCTTT
-,TRBJ2-7,TRBV5-1,-,CASSLSGDEQYF,TGCGCCAGCAGCTTGAGTGGAGACGAGCAGTACTTC
-,TRBJ1-1,TRBV12-5,-,CASGLERGTEAFF,TGTGCTAGTGGTTTGGAGAGGGGGACTGAAGCTTTCTTT
-,TRBJ1-2,TRBV11-2,-,CASSRPRTDNYGYTF,TGTGCCAGCAGTCGTCCCCGGACAGATAACTATGGCTACACCTTC
-,TRBJ1-3,TRBV29-1,-,CSVKSRNTIYF,TGCAGCGTTAAGAGTCGGAACACCATATATTTT
-,TRBJ2-1,TRBV11-3,-,CASSFTGPIPSYNEQFF,TGTGCCAGCAGCTTCACGGGACCTATACCTTCCTACAATGAGCAGTTCTTC
-,TRBJ2-3,TRBV7-9,TRBD2,CASSLTLAGEPDTQYF,TGTGCCAGCAGCTTAACGTTGGCGGGGGAGCCAGATACGCAGTATTTT
-,TRBJ2-7,TRBV7-8,-,CASSLAVWYGSSYEQYF,TGTGCCAGCAGCTTAGCAGTTTGGTATGGGAGCTCCTACGAGCAGTACTTC
-,TRBJ1-2,TRBV6-4,-,CASSVTGGSGSDGYTF,TGTGCCAGCAGTGTCACGGGGGGTTCGGGCTCCGATGGCTACACCTTC
-,TRBJ2-1,TRBV7-3,TRBD2,CASSSTSGLYNEQFF,TGTGCCAGCAGCTCGACTAGCGGGTTATACAATGAGCAGTTCTTC
-,TRBJ1-5,TRBV6-5,-,CASSYGTASNQPQHF,TGTGCCAGCAGTTATGGGACCGCTAGCAATCAGCCCCAGCATTTT
-,TRBJ1-5,TRBV29-1,-,CSSLGEGDQPQHF,TGCAGCTCACTTGGGGAAGGGGATCAGCCCCAGCATTTT
-,TRBJ2-7,TRBV5-8,-,CASSLRWKGAYEQYF,TGTGCCAGCAGCTTGAGGTGGAAAGGTGCCTACGAGCAGTACTTC
-,TRBJ1-2,TRBV15,-,CATSTFETVPYGYTF,TGTGCCACCTCTACCTTCGAGACAGTGCCCTATGGCTACACCTTC
-,TRBJ2-7,TRBV6-5,-,CASSYLGDEQYF,TGTGCCAGCAGTTACTTAGGGGACGAGCAGTACTTC
once,TRBJ2-7,TRBV25-1,-,CASSIGANSGEQYF,TGTGCCAGCAGTATTGGGGCGAATTCGGGAGAGCAGTACTTC
-,TRBJ1-6,TRBV7-6,TRBD1,CASSLETGGNSPLHF,TGTGCCAGCAGCTTAGAGACAGGGGGGAATTCACCCCTCCACTTT
-,TRBJ2-6,TRBV19,-,CASIGANVLTF,TGTGCCAGTATAGGGGCCAACGTCCTGACTTTC
once,TRBJ1-1,TRBV19,-,CASRVSLAEAFF,TGTGCCAGTAGGGTGTCTCTGGCTGAAGCTTTCTTT
-,TRBJ1-1,TRBV9,TRBD1,CASSEPGQMMNTEAFF,TGTGCCAGCAGTGAGCCGGGACAGATGATGAACACTGAAGCTTTCTTT
-,TRBJ2-5,TRBV4-2,-,CASSQEEEGQETQYF,TGTGCCAGCAGCCAAGAAGAAGAGGGGCAAGAGACCCAGTACTTC
few,TRBJ1-1,TRBV9,-,CASSVEKGTEAFF,TGTGCCAGCAGCGTAGAGAAGGGTACTGAAGCTTTCTTT
many,TRBJ2-7,TRBV11-2,-,CASSLDVRYEQYF,TGTGCCAGCAGCTTAGATGTAAGGTACGAGCAGTACTTC
-,TRBJ2-7,TRBV4-3,-,CASSPGTGAYEQYF,TGCGCCAGCAGCCCGGGGACCGGAGCCTACGAGCAGTACTTC
-,TRBJ1-5,TRBV9,-,CASSETDSNQPQHF,TGTGCCAGCAGCGAGACAGATAGCAATCAGCCCCAGCATTTT
-,TRBJ1-2,TRBV7-8,-,CASSLDAGTNYGYTF,TGTGCCAGCAGCTTAGATGCCGGCACTAACTATGGCTACACCTTC
few,TRBJ1-1,TRBV27,TRBD1,CASITSGTGGTEAFF,TGTGCCAGCATCACTAGCGGGACAGGGGGCACTGAAGCTTTCTTT
once,TRBJ2-7,TRBV28,-,CASSLWDRRYEQYF,TGTGCCAGCAGTTTATGGGACAGAAGATACGAGCAGTACTTC